This passage covers 28 T cell receptor beta chains from one sample sequenced in a study of identical twins. MiXCR was run by TCRdb on the 5' RACE reads, yielding one entry per CDR3 protein. Found here are 400,000 or so distinct CDR3 sequences, approximately 10% of them singletons; the top ten hold over 7%. Source material: naive T cells sorted from blood. These receptors all stem from a woman between 45 and 60 years old in good health.

This clonotype has only a few counts. This chain connects TRBV3-1 to TRBJ2-2; D not certain. In germline, CDR1 is LGHDT, CDR2 YNNKEL (reference sequence). There are 14 residues in the CDR3. Trimming shortened V by 0 bases and J by 5 bases, and 7 bases separated the two germline ends. The CDR3 here is CASSQDKATGELFF. CDR3 in DNA: TGTGCCAGCAGCCAAGATAAAGCAACCGGGGAGCTGTTTTTT.

This clonotype showed up many times. V is TRBV29-1 and J is TRBJ1-2, with 9 bases lining up with TRBD1. Germline-derived CDR1 and CDR2 are SQVTM and ANQGSEA. This CDR3 contains 13 residues. V trimming: 4 bases; J trimming: 4 bases; junction bases outside the gene matches: 4. CDR3 protein: CSVAGQGGYGYTF. As DNA, the CDR3 is TGCAGCGTTGCGGGACAGGGAGGCTATGGCTACACCTTC.

The V call is TRBV12-3 or TRBV12-4, the J call TRBJ2-2; no firm D call. CDR3 size: 11 residues. Trimming removed 10 bases at V and 4 bases at J, with 7 bases between. CDR3 nucleotide sequence: TGTGCCATCACTCTCACCGGGGAGCTGTTTTTT. Translation gives CAITLTGELFF.

There are a few counts of this clonotype. The V gene is TRBV5-1, the J gene TRBJ2-2; TRBD2 agrees at 9 bases. The V gene's germline CDR1 is SGHRS and CDR2 YFSETQ. The CDR3 has 17 amino acids. Trimming took 4 bases from V and 4 from J; bases not matched to a gene: 11. In nucleotides, the CDR3 is TGCGCCAGCAGCCTCCTTGGAGCGGGAGGAGTCACCGGGGAGCTGTTTTTT. Its protein is CASSLLGAGGVTGELFF.

This clonotype was counted many times. The rearrangement uses TRBV20-1 and TRBJ2-5; maybe TRBD2 (6 bases). V was shortened by 5 bases and J by 2 bases, with 33 bases between the two germline ends. Germline V gives CDR1 DFQATT, CDR2 SNEGSKA (reference sequence). CDR3 size: 20 residues. CDR3 sequence reads: CSAGFNRDLDVRDLQETQYF. Written as DNA, the CDR3 is TGCAGTGCTGGATTTAACCGGGACCTTGACGTTCGGGACTTGCAAGAGACCCAGTACTTC.

V is TRBV14 and J is TRBJ2-7; unclear D gene. Trimming shortened V by 0 bases and J by 2 bases, and 5 bases separated the two germline ends. Germline V gene lookup returns CDR1 SGHDN and CDR2 FVKESK. The CDR3 covers 13 residues. This CDR3 reads CASSQEETYEQYV. The CDR3 DNA is TGTGCCAGCAGCCAAGAGGAGACCTACGAGCAGTACGTC.

The chain links TRBV14 to TRBJ2-5; 9 bases align to TRBD2. With 0 bases clipped from V and 3 bases from J, the junction kept 11 bases outside the gene matches. The CDR3 covers 18 residues. The germline V gene encodes CDR1 SGHDN and CDR2 FVKESK. The CDR3 sequence: CASSQDVNSGSGKETQYF. DNA of the CDR3: TGTGCCAGCAGCCAAGATGTCAATAGCGGGAGTGGGAAAGAGACCCAGTACTTC.

This clonotype has a count of ten or more. For the CDR3, the DNA is TGCGCCAGCAGCCCCCTTCAAGGGGGGCGTTCTGAAGCTTTCTTT. This sequence encodes CASSPLQGGRSEAFF. The genes are TRBV5-1 and TRBJ1-1, with D possibly matching TRBD1 (6 bases). CDR1 and CDR2 (germline): SGHRS, YFSETQ. With 4 bases removed from V and 6 bases from J, the gap between germline ends came to 19 bases. The CDR3 is 15 amino acids.

V is TRBV7-6 and J is TRBJ2-5; TRBD2 aligns across 14 bases. V lost 4 bases and J lost 2; bases outside the gene matches: 0. The CDR3 has 15 amino acids. CDR1 is SGHVS and CDR2 is FNYEAQ in the germline V gene. For the CDR3, the DNA is TGTGCCAGCAGCTGGACTAGCGGGAGGCAAGAGACCCAGTACTTC. It specifies CASSWTSGRQETQYF.

The table lists this clonotype with a few counts. The genes are TRBV7-6 and TRBJ1-5; 10 bases are a match to TRBD1. The CDR3 has 19 residues. CDR1 and CDR2 (germline): SGHVS, FNYEAQ. V lost 1 base to trimming and J lost 2 bases; unmatched junction nucleotides: 11. For the CDR3, the DNA is TGTGCCAGCAGCTTAGTAGCTCCCTCCGGGACAGGGGGCAATCAGCCCCAGCATTTT. This encodes CASSLVAPSGTGGNQPQHF.

The chain links TRBV20-1 to TRBJ2-1, with 10 bases fitting TRBD1. CDR1 DFQATT and CDR2 SNEGSKA come from the germline V gene (reference sequence). After removal of 6 bases from V and 0 bases from J, the junction contained 8 bases not matched to a gene. The CDR3 has 16 residues. Here the CDR3 DNA reads TGCAGTGCCCCCCGGGGGGACAGGGGCTCCTACAATGAGCAGTTCTTC. It codes for CSAPRGDRGSYNEQFF.

The rearrangement links TRBV4-1 to TRBJ2-7; 12 positions match TRBD1. V was clipped by 3 bases and J by 8 bases; unmatched bases: 5. The CDR3 consists of 14 residues. The germline gives CDR1 MGHRA, CDR2 YSYEKL. The CDR3 DNA sequence: TGCGCCAGCAGCCAGCCGGGACAGGGGGCACAGCAGTACTTC. Protein: CASSQPGQGAQQYF.

This clonotype was observed at least ten times. The chain uses TRBV5-1 and TRBJ1-1, with 8 nucleotides matching TRBD1. Germline trimming cut 4 bases from V and 3 bases from J; bases unmatched to any gene: 8. CDR3 length: 15 residues. Looked up from germline, CDR1 is SGHRS and CDR2 is YFSETQ. The CDR3 sequence is CASSTIRGLDTEAFF. CDR3 DNA: TGCGCCAGCAGCACCATCAGGGGGCTGGACACTGAAGCTTTCTTT.

Concerning this clonotype: This clone may be a read error of a much larger clone one base away. The V and J genes are TRBV12-3 or TRBV12-4 and TRBJ2-6; D is ambiguous. V was pared by 7 bases and J by 2 bases, with 3 bases between. This CDR3 is built from 12 residues. The CDR3 nucleotides are TGTGCCAGCAACGCTGGGGCCAACGTCCTGACTTTC. It is translated as CASNAGANVLTF.

The chain combines TRBV20-1 with TRBJ2-6; D not resolved. Trimming pared 1 base from V and 1 base from J, leaving 2 bases between. The CDR3 is 13 amino acids. Germline lookup yields CDR1 DFQATT and CDR2 SNEGSKA (reference sequence). CDR3 protein: CSARASGANVLTF. The DNA of the CDR3 is TGCAGTGCTAGAGCGTCTGGGGCCAACGTCCTGACTTTC.

This clonotype appeared many times. This chain uses TRBV27 with TRBJ1-4; possibly TRBD1 for D (5 bases). This CDR3 has 14 amino acids. V dropped 2 bases and J dropped 10 bases, with 14 bases sitting between them. CDR1 is MNHEY and CDR2 is SMNVEV in the germline V gene (reference sequence). The CDR3 here is CASSLGAGQGKLFF. Written as DNA, the CDR3 is TGTGCCAGCAGTTTAGGGGCAGGGCAAGGAAAACTGTTTTTT.

This clonotype was counted a few times. The rearrangement links TRBV3-1 to TRBJ2-5; D gene unclear. Looked up from germline, CDR1 is LGHDT and CDR2 is YNNKEL (reference sequence). CDR3 size: 15 residues. The V end was cut by 5 bases, the J end by 2 bases, with 15 bases between. CDR3 sequence (DNA): TGTGCCAGCAGCGGTCCCCGCGGATCTCAAGAGACCCAGTACTTC. The encoded protein is CASSGPRGSQETQYF.

This clonotype was detected many times. The chain combines TRBV5-1 with TRBJ2-1; D may be TRBD2 (6 bases). This CDR3 has 14 amino acids. Trimming pared 2 bases from V and 8 bases from J, leaving 14 bases between. Germline V CDR1 and CDR2: SGHRS, YFSETQ. CDR3 region: CASSFGSRSDEQFF. The CDR3 region has the DNA TGCGCCAGCAGCTTCGGGAGTAGGAGCGATGAGCAGTTCTTC.

CDR3 bases: TGCAGTGCTAAGCAGGGATCCTATGGCTACACCTTC. Encoded protein: CSAKQGSYGYTF. The chain has TRBV20-1 and TRBJ1-2; perhaps TRBD1 as D (5 bases). Germline-derived CDR1 and CDR2 are DFQATT and SNEGSKA (reference sequence). CDR3 length: 12 residues. Trimming shortened V by 4 bases and J by 4 bases, and 10 bases separated the two germline ends.

About this clonotype itself: Mismatch with germline at one junction end may stem from a read error. The chain employs TRBV2 and TRBJ2-2, with no clear D. The CDR3 spans 16 residues. Germline CDR1 and CDR2: SNHLY and FYNNEI. This CDR3 is CASSEFGRTNTGELFF. CDR3 nucleotides: TGCGCCAGCAGTGAATTCGGCAGGACGAACACCGGGGAGCTGTTTTTT.

This clonotype was counted a few times. The chain links TRBV19 to TRBJ2-1, with D perhaps TRBD1 or TRBD2 (5 bases each). V was cut by 3 bases and J by 8 bases, with 14 bases left in between. Germline-derived CDR1 and CDR2 are LNHDA and SQIVND (reference sequence). The CDR3 has 14 amino acids. In DNA form, the CDR3 reads TGTGCCAGTAGTATGGGACCCAGCGGCGATGAGCAGTTCTTC. Its translation is CASSMGPSGDEQFF.

V is TRBV3-1 and J is TRBJ2-5, with D hard to call. CDR3 length: 12 residues. V was shortened by 6 bases and J by 8 bases, with 13 bases between the two germline ends. Germline CDR1 LGHDT, CDR2 YNNKEL (reference sequence). This CDR3 reads CASRKEWGTQYF. The CDR3 DNA follows: TGTGCCAGCAGAAAGGAATGGGGAACCCAGTACTTC.

The rearrangement uses TRBV5-1 and TRBJ2-5; possibly TRBD1 for D (6 bases). V was trimmed by 3 bases and J by 1 base, leaving 13 bases between them. CDR3 length: 15 residues. Germline values: CDR1 SGHRS, CDR2 YFSETQ. For the CDR3, the DNA is TGCGCCAGCAGCTCCTCGGGGACACTCCAAGAGACCCAGTACTTC. This sequence encodes CASSSSGTLQETQYF. The variable domain in full, with the rest retrieved from reference TRBV5-1 and TRBJ2-5, is KAGVTQTPRYLIKTRGQQVTLSCSPISGHRSVSWYQQTPGQGLQFLFEYFSETQRNKGNFPGRFSGRQFSNSRSEMNVSTLELGDSALYLCASSSSGTLQETQYFGPGTRLLVL.

The chain couples TRBV20-1 to TRBJ2-7, with a weak D call TRBD2 (5 bases). Germline assignment: CDR1 DFQATT and CDR2 SNEGSKA (reference sequence). The CDR3 length is 15 residues. V lost 1 base to trimming and J lost 3 bases, with 16 bases between them. In nucleotides, the CDR3 is TGCAGTGCTAGAGGTGCCGGGATAGCTCTCTACGAGCAGTACTTC. It yields the protein CSARGAGIALYEQYF.

This clonotype was found many times. The gene calls are TRBV5-1 and TRBJ2-2, with D uncertain. Trimming removed 0 bases at V and 5 bases at J, with 8 bases between. CDR1 SGHRS and CDR2 YFSETQ come from the germline V gene. The CDR3 contains 14 residues. The CDR3 loop reads CASSLDSWTGELFF. The CDR3 DNA sequence: TGCGCCAGCAGCTTGGACAGTTGGACCGGGGAGCTGTTTTTT.

The chain is built from TRBV9 and TRBJ2-5; 9 bases fit TRBD2. The CDR3 runs to 17 residues. V lost 0 bases and J lost 3; bases outside the gene matches: 9. Germline V gene lookup returns CDR1 SGDLS and CDR2 YYNGEE. CDR3 coding DNA: TGTGCCAGCAGCGTAGTTTCTCCGGTAGCGGGAGAAGAGACCCAGTACTTC. Protein: CASSVVSPVAGEETQYF.

This clonotype was seen at least ten times. The chain uses TRBV6-5 and TRBJ2-1; 7 positions agree with TRBD1. J gave up 11 bases and V 6 bases, and 13 bases lay outside the gene matches. The length of the CDR3 is 14 residues. The germline gives CDR1 MNHEY, CDR2 SVGAGI. This chain's CDR3 is CASSSGDRTLKQFF. CDR3 DNA: TGTGCCAGCAGCTCAGGGGACAGAACTTTGAAGCAGTTCTTC.

The chain employs TRBV27 and TRBJ2-3, with 7 bases fitting TRBD1. The V segment lost 1 base and the J segment 6 bases; nucleotides outside the gene matches: 4. The CDR3 length is 14 residues. CDR1 is MNHEY, CDR2 SMNVEV, per germline (reference sequence). The CDR3 nucleotides are TGTGCCAGCAGTTTATTGGGACAGTCGGATACGCAGTATTTT. Protein sequence: CASSLLGQSDTQYF.